This T cell receptor beta chain is from a study of chemoradiotherapy in HPV16-positive cancers. Study-level points and caveats: HPV-specific T cells were functionally defined from only a couple of HPV16-positive patients. Better recurrence-free survival went with HPV-responsive T-cell expansion in HPV16-positive patients.

A word on this clone: The antigen is unknown.

Profiling relied on immunoSEQ multiplex PCR, and the TCRdb table lists in-frame clones only, not all of them. This sample carries about 1,800 clones, approximately 92% of them seen once, and the ten largest clones take 2% to 3%. Germline V CDR1 and CDR2: MDHEN, SYDVKM. J lost 8 bases, V lost 2 bases, and 7 bases had no gene match. The CDR3 spans 15 residues. This clonotype was obtained from a human donor with HPV-associated anogenital cancer. This specimen consisted of tumor tissue, obtained from a patient who underwent chemoradiotherapy. The J gene is TRBJ2-1, the V gene TRBV28, with 9 bases matching TRBD2. CDR3 protein: CASSLVLAGVYEQFF. The CDR3 DNA reads as TGTGCCAGCAGTTTAGTGTTAGCGGGAGTGTATGAGCAGTTCTTC.